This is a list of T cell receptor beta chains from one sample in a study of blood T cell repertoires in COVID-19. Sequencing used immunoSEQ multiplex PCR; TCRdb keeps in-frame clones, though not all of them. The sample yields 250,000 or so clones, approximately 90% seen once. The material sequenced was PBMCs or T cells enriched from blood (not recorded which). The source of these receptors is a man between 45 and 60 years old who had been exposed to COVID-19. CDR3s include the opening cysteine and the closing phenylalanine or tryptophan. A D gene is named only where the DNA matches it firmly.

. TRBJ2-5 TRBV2 CASSGDSQETQYF
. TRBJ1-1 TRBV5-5 CASSLNVRGNTEAFF
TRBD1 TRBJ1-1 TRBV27 CASSPGTGWGTEAFF
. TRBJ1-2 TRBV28 CASSWQNYGYTF
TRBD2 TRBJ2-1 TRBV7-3 CASSSPGLAGGSSYNEQFF
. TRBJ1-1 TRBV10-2 CASREQGGTEAFF
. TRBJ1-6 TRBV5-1 CASSLLDRNSPLHF
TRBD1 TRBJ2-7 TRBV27 CASGRDRESEQYF
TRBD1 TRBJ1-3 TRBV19 CASSTRTGQTGNTIYF
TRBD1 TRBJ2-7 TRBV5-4 CASSLGGTGGSYEQYF
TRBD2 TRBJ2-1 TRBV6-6 CASKPTSGSDEQFF
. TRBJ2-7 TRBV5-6 CASSLRAGSYEQYF
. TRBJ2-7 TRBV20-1 CSASGQAILSYEQYF
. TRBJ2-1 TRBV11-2 CASSLVRRTPNNEQFF
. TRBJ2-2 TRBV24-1 CATSDLVGRAGQGRTGELFF
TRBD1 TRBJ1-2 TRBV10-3 CAITPRGFNYGYTF
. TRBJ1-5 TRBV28 CASRILGNQPQHF
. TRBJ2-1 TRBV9 CASSVGASVAYNEQFF
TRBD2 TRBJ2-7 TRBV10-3 CAISTGTSGSHEQYF
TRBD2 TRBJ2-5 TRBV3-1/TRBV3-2 CASSQGAGPAGTQYF
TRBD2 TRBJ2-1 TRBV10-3 CAISSGSGNNEQFF
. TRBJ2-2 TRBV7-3 CASSQTRSGELFF
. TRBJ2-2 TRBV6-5 CASRGSFEVGELFF
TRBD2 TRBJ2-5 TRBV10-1 CASSESRGEQETQYF
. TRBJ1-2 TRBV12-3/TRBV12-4 CASTLHREGYTF
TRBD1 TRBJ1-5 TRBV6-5 CASRGQGARPQHF
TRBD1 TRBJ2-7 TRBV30 CAWSVQGDRGHYEQYF
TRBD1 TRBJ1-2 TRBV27 CASSLRTGFWGYTF
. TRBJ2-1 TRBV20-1 CSASVYGEYNEQFF
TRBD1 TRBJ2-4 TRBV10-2 CASRTGVAKNIQYF
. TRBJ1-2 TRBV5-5 CASSSEAALYGYTF
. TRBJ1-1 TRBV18 CASSPLRRETEAFF
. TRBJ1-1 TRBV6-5 CASSPHLNTEAFF
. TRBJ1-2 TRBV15 CATSRHTYGYTF
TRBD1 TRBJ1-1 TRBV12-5 CASGLVLSTGWTEAFF
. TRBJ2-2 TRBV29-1 CSAGRQGLAGELFF
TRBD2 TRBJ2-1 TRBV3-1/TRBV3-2 CASRRRLAGGNEQFF
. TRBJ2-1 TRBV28 CASSGTLPLRPHEQFF
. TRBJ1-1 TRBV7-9 CASSFGTEAFF
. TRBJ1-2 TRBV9 CASSARGSGYGYTF
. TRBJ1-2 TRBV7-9 CASSLNPAGHYGYTF